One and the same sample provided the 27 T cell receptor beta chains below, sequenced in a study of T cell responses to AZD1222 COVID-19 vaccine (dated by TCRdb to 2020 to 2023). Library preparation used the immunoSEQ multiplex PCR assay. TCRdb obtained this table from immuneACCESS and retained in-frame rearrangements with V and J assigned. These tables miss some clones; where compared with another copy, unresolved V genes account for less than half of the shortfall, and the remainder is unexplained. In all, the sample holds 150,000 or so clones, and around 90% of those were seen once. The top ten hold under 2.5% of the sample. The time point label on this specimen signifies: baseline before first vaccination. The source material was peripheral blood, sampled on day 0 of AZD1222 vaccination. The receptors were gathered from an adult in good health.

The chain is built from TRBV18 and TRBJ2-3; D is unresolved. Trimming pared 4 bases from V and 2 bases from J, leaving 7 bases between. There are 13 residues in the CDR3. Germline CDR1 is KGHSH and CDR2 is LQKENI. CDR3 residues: CASSLRATDTQYF. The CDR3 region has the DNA TGTGCCAGCTCACTTAGAGCCACAGATACGCAGTATTTT.

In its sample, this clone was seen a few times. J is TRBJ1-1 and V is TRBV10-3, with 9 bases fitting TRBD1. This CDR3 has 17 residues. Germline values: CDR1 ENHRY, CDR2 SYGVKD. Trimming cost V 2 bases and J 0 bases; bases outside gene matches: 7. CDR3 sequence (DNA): TGTGCCATCAGTGAGCCCGGACAGGGGAGGATGAACACTGAAGCTTTCTTT. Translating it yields CAISEPGQGRMNTEAFF.

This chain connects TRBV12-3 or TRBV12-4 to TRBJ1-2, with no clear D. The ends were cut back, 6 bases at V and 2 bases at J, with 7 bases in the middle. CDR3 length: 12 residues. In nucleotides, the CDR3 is TGTGCCAGCAGCGAAGTCAACTATGGCTACACCTTC. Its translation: CASSEVNYGYTF.

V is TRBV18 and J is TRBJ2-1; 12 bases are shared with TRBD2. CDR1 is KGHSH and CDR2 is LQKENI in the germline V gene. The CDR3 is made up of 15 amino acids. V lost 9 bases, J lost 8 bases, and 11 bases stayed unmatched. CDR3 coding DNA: TGTGCCAGTCGAGCTAGCGGGAGGGCCGGAGATGAGCAGTTCTTC. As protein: CASRASGRAGDEQFF.

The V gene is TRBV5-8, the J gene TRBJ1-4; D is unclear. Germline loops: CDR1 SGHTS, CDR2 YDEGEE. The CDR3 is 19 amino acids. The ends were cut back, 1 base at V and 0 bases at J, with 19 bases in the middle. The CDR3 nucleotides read TGTGCCAGCAGCTTGACACGGATTCGACGGAGGGCAACTAATGAAAAACTGTTTTTT. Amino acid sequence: CASSLTRIRRRATNEKLFF.

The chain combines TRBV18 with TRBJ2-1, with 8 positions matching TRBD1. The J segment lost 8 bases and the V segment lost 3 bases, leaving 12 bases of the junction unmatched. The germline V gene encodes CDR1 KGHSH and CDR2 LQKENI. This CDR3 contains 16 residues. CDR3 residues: CASSPPLQGESDEQFF. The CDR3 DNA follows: TGTGCCAGCTCACCTCCCCTACAGGGGGAGAGCGATGAGCAGTTCTTC.

The CDR3 sequence is CASSFRSQMNTEAFF. CDR3 DNA sequence: TGTGCCAGCAGTTTTCGGTCCCAAATGAACACTGAAGCTTTCTTT. The chain uses TRBV27 and TRBJ1-1; D is unresolved. Germline-derived CDR1 and CDR2 are MNHEY and SMNVEV (reference sequence). Trimming cost V 3 bases and J 0 bases, with 11 bases left between them. CDR3 length equals 15 residues.

DNA of the CDR3: TGTGCCAGCAGTGCCCAGGCGCTCTACACCTTC. Translated, it gives CASSAQALYTF. The chain is built from TRBV6-2 or TRBV6-3 and TRBJ1-2, with D unclear. Germline values: CDR1 MNHEY, CDR2 SVGEGT. This CDR3 contains 11 residues. V was pared by 5 bases and J by 10 bases, with 11 bases between.

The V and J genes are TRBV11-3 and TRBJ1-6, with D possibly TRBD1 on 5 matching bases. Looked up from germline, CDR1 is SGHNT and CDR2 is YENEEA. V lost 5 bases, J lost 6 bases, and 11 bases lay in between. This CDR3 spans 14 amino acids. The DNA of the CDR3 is TGTGCCAGCAGCCGGGGACCGGTTAATTCACCCCTCCACTTT. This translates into CASSRGPVNSPLHF.

CDR3 protein: CASSYSLGDSPNTEAFF. In nucleotides, the CDR3 is TGTGCCAGCAGTTACTCTCTAGGGGACTCACCGAACACTGAAGCTTTCTTT. The chain links TRBV6-2 or TRBV6-3 to TRBJ1-1; a possible D gene is TRBD1 (5 bases). CDR3 length equals 17 residues. Between the trimmed V and J ends, which lost 0 bases and 1 base, there was a span of 15 bases. Germline lookup yields CDR1 MNHEY and CDR2 SVGEGT.

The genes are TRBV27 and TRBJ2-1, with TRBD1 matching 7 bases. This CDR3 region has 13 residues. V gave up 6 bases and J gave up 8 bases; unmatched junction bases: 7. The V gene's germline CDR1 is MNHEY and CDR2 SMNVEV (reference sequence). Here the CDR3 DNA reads TGTGCCAGCAGGGACAGGCCGAACGATGAGCAGTTCTTC. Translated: CASRDRPNDEQFF.

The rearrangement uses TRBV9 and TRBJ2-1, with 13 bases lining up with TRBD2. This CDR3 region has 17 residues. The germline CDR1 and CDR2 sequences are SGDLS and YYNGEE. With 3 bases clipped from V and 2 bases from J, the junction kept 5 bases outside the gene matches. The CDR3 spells CASSAPTSGRAYNEQFF. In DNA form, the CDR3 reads TGTGCCAGCAGCGCACCTACTAGCGGGAGGGCCTACAATGAGCAGTTCTTC.

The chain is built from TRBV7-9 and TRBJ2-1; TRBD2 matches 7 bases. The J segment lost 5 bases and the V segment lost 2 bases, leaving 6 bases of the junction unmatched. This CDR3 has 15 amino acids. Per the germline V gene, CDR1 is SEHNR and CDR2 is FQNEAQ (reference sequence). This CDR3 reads CASSLILGGNNEQFF. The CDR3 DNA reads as TGTGCCAGCAGCTTAATCCTGGGAGGGAACAATGAGCAGTTCTTC.

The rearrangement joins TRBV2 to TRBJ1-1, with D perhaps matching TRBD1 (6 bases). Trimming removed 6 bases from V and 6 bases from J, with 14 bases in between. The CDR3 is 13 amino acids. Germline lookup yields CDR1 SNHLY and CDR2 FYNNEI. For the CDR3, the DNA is TGTGCCAGCAGAGAGGGGGAGAAGGCTGAAGCTTTCTTT. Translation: CASREGEKAEAFF. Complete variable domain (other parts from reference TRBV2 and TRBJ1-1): EPEVTQTPSHQVTQMGQEVILRCVPISNHLYFYWYRQILGQKVEFLVSFYNNEISEKSEIFDDQFSVERPDGSNFTLKIRSTKLEDSAMYFCASREGEKAEAFFGQGTRLTVV.

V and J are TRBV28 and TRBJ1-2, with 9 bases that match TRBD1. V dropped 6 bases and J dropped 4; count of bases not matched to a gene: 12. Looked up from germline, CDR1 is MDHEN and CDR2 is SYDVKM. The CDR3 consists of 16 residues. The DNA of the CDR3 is TGTGCCAGCAGCCTAACCCCCACAGGGGGCATCTATGGCTACACCTTC. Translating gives CASSLTPTGGIYGYTF.

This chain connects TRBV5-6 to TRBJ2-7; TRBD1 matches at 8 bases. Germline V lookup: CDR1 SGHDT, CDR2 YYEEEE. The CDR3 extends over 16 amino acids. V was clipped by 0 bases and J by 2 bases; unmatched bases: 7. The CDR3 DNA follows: TGTGCCAGCAGCTTGGGTTCGGACAGGGACGCCTACGAGCAGTACTTC. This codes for CASSLGSDRDAYEQYF.

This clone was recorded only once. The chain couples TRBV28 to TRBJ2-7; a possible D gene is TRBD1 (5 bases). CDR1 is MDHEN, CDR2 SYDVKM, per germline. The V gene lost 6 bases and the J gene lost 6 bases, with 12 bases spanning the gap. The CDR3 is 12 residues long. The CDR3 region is CASSTGPAEQYF. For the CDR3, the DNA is TGTGCCAGCAGCACAGGTCCGGCCGAGCAGTACTTC.

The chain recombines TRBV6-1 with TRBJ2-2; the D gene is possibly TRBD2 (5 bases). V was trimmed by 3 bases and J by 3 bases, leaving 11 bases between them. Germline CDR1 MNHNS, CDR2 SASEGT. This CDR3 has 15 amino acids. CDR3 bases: TGTGCCAGCAGTGACCCCTACGGGGACACCGGGGAGCTGTTTTTT. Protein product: CASSDPYGDTGELFF.

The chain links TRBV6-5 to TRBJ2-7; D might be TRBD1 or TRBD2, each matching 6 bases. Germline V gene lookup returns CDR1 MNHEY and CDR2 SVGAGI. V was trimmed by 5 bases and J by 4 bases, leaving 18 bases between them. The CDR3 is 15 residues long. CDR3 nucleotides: TGTGCCAGCAGTCAAAACGGGGGCCCCTCGTACGAGCAGTACTTC. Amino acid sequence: CASSQNGGPSYEQYF.

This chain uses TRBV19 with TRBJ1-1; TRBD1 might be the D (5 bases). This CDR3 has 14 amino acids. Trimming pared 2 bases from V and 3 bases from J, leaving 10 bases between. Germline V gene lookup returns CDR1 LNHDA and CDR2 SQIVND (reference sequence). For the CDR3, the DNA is TGTGCCAGTAGTATAATTTCGGGGGACACTGAAGCTTTCTTT. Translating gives CASSIISGDTEAFF.

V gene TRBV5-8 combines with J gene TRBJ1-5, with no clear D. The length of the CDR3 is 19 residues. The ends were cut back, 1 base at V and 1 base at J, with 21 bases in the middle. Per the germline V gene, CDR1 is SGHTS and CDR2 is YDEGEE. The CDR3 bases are TGTGCCAGCAGCTTGTTTGGAGGTGTGGACTTATTGAGCAATCAGCCCCAGCATTTT. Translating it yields CASSLFGGVDLLSNQPQHF. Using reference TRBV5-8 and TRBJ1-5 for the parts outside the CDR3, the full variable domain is EAGVTQSPTHLIKTRGQQATLRCSPISGHTSVYWYQQALGLGLQFLLWYDEGEERNRGNFPPRFSGRQFPNYSSELNVNALELEDSALYLCASSLFGGVDLLSNQPQHFGDGTRLSIL.

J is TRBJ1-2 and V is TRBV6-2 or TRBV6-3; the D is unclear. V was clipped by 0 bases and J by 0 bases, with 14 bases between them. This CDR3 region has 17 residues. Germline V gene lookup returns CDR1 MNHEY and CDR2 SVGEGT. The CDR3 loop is CASSYSTRGRANYGYTF. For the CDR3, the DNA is TGTGCCAGCAGTTACTCGACACGGGGAAGAGCTAACTATGGCTACACCTTC.

CDR3 in amino acids: CASSNRGSNTGELFF. The CDR3 nucleotides are TGCGCCAGCAGCAATCGGGGCTCCAACACCGGGGAGCTGTTTTTT. The chain joins TRBV5-1 to TRBJ2-2; tentatively, D is TRBD1 or TRBD2 (5 bases each). This CDR3 has 15 amino acids. Deletions cut 4 bases from V and 2 bases from J, with 12 bases between. From germline, CDR1 is SGHRS and CDR2 YFSETQ.

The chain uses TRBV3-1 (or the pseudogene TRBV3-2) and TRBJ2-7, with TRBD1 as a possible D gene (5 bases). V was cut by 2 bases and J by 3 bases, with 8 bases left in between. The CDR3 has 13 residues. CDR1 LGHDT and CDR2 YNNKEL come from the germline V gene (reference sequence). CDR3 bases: TGTGCCAGCAGCCAAACCAGGGTCTACGAGCAGTACTTC. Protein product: CASSQTRVYEQYF.

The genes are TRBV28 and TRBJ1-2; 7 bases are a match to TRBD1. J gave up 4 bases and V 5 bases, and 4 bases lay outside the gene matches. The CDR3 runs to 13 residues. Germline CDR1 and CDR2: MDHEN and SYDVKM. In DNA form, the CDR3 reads TGTGCCAGCAGTGAGGGACAGCTCTATGGCTACACCTTC. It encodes CASSEGQLYGYTF.

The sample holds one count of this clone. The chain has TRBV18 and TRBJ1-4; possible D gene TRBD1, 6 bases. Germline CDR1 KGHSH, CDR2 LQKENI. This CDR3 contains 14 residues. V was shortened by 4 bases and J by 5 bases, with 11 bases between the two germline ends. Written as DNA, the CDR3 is TGTGCCAGCTCACTACCGGGGACAAATGAAAAACTGTTTTTT. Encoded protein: CASSLPGTNEKLFF.

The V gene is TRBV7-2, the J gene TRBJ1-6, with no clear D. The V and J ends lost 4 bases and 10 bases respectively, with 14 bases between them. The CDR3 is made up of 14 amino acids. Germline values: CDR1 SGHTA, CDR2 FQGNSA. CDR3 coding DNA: TGTGCCAGCAGCTCCCGATCCGGGGAATCACCCCTCCACTTT. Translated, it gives CASSSRSGESPLHF.